The subject of this entry is one T cell receptor beta chain. Its antigen is still unknown. Within one base of it there is no much larger clone, and no base qualities were kept. The data stem from a study of blood T cell repertoires in COVID-19 (dated by TCRdb to about 2020). Regarding the research as a whole: The collaborator samples originated in the United States, Italy and Spain and spanned the acute and convalescent phases of COVID-19. The prospective study material was composed of cDNA or gDNA derived from T cells, B-cell-depleted T cells, or PBMCs. Subjects who had been exposed to COVID-19, were actively infected with it, or had recovered from it provided the deeply sampled blood TCRbeta repertoires that made up the dataset. The repertoires were released in a freely available public database meant as a resource for research on the immune response to SARS-CoV-2. The samples were drawn from two sources: the first 160 participants of the ongoing ImmuneRACE study, and 950 to 1,500 subjects contributed by 6 global collaborators. The sample metadata nearly always contained a de-identified subject ID, COVID-19 status, age in years and sex. Where HLA class I and class II types were available, the types were taken from metadata supplied by the sample provider, not from assay-based typing. Results the study describes overall, beyond this receptor: Clinical and demographic metadata were provided uncurated, with the amount varying by source and participant.

The immunoSEQ Assay, a bias-controlled multiplex PCR, was used to amplify TCRbeta CDR3 regions from genomic DNA. In the original analysis: The number of nucleated cells in each sample was estimated by amplification of reference gene primers within the assay. To quantify the absolute abundance of each unique TCRbeta CDR3 rearrangement, sequence reads were collapsed and filtered. Productive Simpson clonality was computed per sample as the square root of Simpson's diversity index over productive rearrangements. The immuneACCESS repertoire file appears here via TCRdb, limited to in-frame rearrangements. These files lack a portion of the clones; in checked studies, under half of the deficit traces to unresolved V genes, and the cause of the others is not known. The V and J calls and the clone size are those of that table, but D and trimming were determined from the DNA. The sample table contains 300,000 to 400,000 clones; only one count was recorded for almost 90% of them. The ten top clones hold 2.5% to 3.5% of the sample.

In Seattle, one collaborating source enrolled patients while the infection was active and tracked those patients longitudinally over the course of disease. Each collaborating institution followed its own protocols to collect whole blood in K2EDTA tubes. Collaborator samples were shipped for TCRbeta analysis as frozen whole blood, isolated PBMCs, or DNA extracted from either sample type. The CDR3 starts with the cysteine, ends with the phenylalanine, and has 13 residues. Just the 39-base CDR3 DNA is kept, in frame starting at base 1. CDR1 KGHDR and CDR2 SFDVKD were looked up in the germline V gene. The junction shows trimming of 7 bases on V and 6 bases on J, and the gene matches do not reach 5 bases of it.

The sequencing input was peripheral blood. In this chain, TRBV24-1 is recombined with TRBJ2-1; the junction holds 7 bases that match TRBD2. The clonotype originates from a woman aged 25 to 45 with COVID-19, enrolled during active disease. In nucleotides, the sequence is TGTGCCACCAGCGCGGGAGTGAGCAATGAGCAGTTCTTC. It encodes CATSAGVSNEQFF.